This TCR beta chain was documented in a study of T cells in Graves' hyperthyroidism and ophthalmopathy. The ends lost 6 bases at V and 3 bases at J; junction bases unmatched: 0. The germline V gene encodes CDR1 MNHEY and CDR2 SMNVEV (reference sequence). This CDR3 comprises 13 residues. The TCR beta CDR3 regions underwent amplification using RNA transcripts as the source. A first-round RT-PCR of the TCR CDR3 used the HTBI primer set. Each CDR3 protein is one row after TCRdb ran MiXCR on the multiplex PCR reads. This sample yields around 520,000 distinct CDR3 sequences, of which around 22% are seen a single time; approximately 10% belongs to the top ten. Exclusion criteria comprised uncontrolled infection, other autoimmune disease, pregnancy or lactation. The authors obtained PBMCs from 7.5 to 10 ml of fresh peripheral blood. The study, taken as a whole, reports: Among clonotypes expanded in thyroid above 0.001, most were also found in blood.

This clonotype was picked up many times. As yet, its antigen is unknown. The rearrangement joins TRBV27 to TRBJ1-3; 9 positions match TRBD1. The TCR originated in a woman aged 25 to 45 with Graves' ophthalmopathy. Sequencing was carried out using blood. The CDR3 DNA sequence: TGTGCCAGCAGGGACAGGGGTGGAAACACCATATATTTT. Protein sequence: CASRDRGGNTIYF.